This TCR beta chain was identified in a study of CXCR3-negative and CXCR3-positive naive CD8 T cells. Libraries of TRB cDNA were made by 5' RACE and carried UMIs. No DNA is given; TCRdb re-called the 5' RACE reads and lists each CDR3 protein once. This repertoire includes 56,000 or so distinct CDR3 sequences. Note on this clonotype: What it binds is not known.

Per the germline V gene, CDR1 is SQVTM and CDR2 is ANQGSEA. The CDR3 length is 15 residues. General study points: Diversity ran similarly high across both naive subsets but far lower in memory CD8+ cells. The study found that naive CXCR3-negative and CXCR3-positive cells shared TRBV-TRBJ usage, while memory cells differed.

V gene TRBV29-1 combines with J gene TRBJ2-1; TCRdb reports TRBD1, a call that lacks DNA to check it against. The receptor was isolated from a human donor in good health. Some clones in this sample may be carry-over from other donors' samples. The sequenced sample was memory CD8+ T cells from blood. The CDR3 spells CSVLGAGTRVDEQFF.